This entry describes one T cell receptor beta chain. The data derive from a study of T cell changes during pregnancy in multiple sclerosis. Produced via immunoSEQ multiplex PCR; TCRdb's table is partial and in-frame only. The sample carries about 40,000 clones, around 94% recorded once. With 6 bases clipped from V and 2 bases from J, the junction kept 5 bases outside the gene matches. CDR1 MDHEN and CDR2 SYDVKM come from the germline V gene. The CDR3 runs to 14 residues. The sequenced sample was peripheral blood, obtained in the third trimester of pregnancy. V and J are TRBV28 and TRBJ2-7; TRBD2 aligns across 9 bases. The receptor's source is a female donor with multiple sclerosis, enrolled in a pregnancy study. CDR3 in DNA: TGTGCCAGCAGATCGGGACTAGCTACCTACGAGCAGTACTTC. As protein: CASRSGLATYEQYF. Supplemented by reference TRBV28 and TRBJ2-7, the full variable domain reads DVKVTQSSRYLVKRTGEKVFLECVQDMDHENMFWYRQDPGLGLRLIYFSYDVKMKEKGDIPEGYSVSREKKERFSLILESASTNQTSMYLCASRSGLATYEQYFGPGTRLTVT.